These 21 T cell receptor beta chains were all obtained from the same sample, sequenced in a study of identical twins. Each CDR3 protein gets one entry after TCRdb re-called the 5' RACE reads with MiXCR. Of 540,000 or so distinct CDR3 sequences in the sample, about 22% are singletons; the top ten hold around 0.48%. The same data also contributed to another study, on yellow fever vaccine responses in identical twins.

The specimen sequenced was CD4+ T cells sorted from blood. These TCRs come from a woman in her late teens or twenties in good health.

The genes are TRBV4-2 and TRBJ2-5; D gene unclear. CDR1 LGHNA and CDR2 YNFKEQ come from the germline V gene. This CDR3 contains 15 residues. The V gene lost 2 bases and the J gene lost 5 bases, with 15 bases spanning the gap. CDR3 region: CASSQSTRFWETQYF. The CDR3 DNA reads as TGTGCCAGCAGCCAAAGTACCCGTTTTTGGGAGACCCAGTACTTC.

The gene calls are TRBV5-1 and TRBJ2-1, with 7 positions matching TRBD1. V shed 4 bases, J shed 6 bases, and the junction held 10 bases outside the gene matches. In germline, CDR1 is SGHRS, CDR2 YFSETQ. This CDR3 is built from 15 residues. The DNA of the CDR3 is TGCGCCAGCAGCCCGGAGTGGACAGGATTCAATGAGCAGTTCTTC. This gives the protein CASSPEWTGFNEQFF.

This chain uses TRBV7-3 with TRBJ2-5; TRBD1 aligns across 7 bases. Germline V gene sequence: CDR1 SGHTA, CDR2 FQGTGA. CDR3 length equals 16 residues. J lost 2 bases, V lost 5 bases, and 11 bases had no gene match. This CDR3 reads CASSVKGWDRQETQYF. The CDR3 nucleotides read TGTGCCAGCAGCGTAAAAGGGTGGGACAGACAAGAGACCCAGTACTTC.

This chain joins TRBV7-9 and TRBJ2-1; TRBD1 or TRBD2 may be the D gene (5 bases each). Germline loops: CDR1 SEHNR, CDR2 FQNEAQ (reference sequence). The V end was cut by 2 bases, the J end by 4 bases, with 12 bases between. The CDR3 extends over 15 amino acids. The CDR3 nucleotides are TGTGCCAGCAGCTTATCGGGGCGCCGGTACAATGAGCAGTTCTTC. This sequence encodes CASSLSGRRYNEQFF.

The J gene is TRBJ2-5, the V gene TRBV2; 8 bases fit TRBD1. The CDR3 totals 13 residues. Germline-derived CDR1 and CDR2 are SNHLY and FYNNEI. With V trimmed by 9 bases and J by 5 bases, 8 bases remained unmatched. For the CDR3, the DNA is TGTGCCAGTAGGCAGGGGGCTGGCGAGACCCAGTACTTC. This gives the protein CASRQGAGETQYF. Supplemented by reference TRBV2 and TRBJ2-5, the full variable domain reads EPEVTQTPSHQVTQMGQEVILRCVPISNHLYFYWYRQILGQKVEFLVSFYNNEISEKSEIFDDQFSVERPDGSNFTLKIRSTKLEDSAMYFCASRQGAGETQYFGPGTRLLVL.

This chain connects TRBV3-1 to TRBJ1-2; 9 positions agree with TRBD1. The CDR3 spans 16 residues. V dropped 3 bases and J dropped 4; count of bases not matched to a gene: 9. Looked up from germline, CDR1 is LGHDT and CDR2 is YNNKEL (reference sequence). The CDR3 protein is CASSHWDRVSGYGYTF. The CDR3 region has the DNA TGTGCCAGCAGCCATTGGGACAGGGTTTCGGGCTATGGCTACACCTTC.

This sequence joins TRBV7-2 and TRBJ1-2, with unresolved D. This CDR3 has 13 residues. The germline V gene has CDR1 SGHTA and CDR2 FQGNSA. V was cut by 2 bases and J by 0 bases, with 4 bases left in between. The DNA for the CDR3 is TGTGCCAGCAGCTTACAGACTAACTATGGCTACACCTTC. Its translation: CASSLQTNYGYTF.

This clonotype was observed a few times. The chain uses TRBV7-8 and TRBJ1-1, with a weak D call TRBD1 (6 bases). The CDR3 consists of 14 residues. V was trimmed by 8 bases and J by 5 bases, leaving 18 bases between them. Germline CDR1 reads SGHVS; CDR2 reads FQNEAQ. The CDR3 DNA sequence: TGTGCCAGCCGAGGGTTACAGGGTAGGACTGAAGCTTTCTTT. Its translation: CASRGLQGRTEAFF.

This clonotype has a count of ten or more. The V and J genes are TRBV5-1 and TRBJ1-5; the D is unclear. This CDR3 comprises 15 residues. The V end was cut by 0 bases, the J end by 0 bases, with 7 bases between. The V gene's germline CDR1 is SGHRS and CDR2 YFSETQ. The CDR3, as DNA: TGCGCCAGCAGCTTGGACGGGTATAGCAATCAGCCCCAGCATTTT. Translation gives CASSLDGYSNQPQHF.

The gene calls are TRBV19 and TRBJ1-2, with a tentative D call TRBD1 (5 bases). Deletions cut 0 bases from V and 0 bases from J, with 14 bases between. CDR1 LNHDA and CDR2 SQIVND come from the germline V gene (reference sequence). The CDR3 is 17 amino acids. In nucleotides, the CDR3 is TGTGCCAGTAGTATAGATTTGGGCCAGGGAGCTAACTATGGCTACACCTTC. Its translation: CASSIDLGQGANYGYTF.

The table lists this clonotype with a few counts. CDR3 residues: CASSLQGGANQPQHF. CDR3 DNA: TGTGCCAGCAGCTTACAGGGCGGGGCCAATCAGCCCCAGCATTTT. The chain employs TRBV7-3 and TRBJ1-5, with a tentative D call TRBD1 (5 bases). The V gene lost 2 bases and the J gene lost 3 bases, with 11 bases spanning the gap. The CDR3 consists of 15 residues. Germline CDR1 is SGHTA and CDR2 is FQGTGA.

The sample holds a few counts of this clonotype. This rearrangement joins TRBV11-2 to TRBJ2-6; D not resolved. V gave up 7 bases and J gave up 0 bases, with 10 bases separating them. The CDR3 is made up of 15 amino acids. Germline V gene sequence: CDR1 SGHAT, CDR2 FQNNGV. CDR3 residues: CASTLRGSGANVLTF. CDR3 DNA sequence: TGTGCCAGCACCCTCCGAGGCTCTGGGGCCAACGTCCTGACTTTC.

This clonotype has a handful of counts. This chain's CDR3 is CASSQVYGYTF. DNA of the CDR3: TGTGCCAGCAGCCAAGTGTATGGCTACACCTTC. J is TRBJ1-2 and V is TRBV28; D is unresolved. Trimming pared 6 bases from V and 5 bases from J, leaving 7 bases between. The CDR3 sequence is 11 residues long. Germline V gives CDR1 MDHEN, CDR2 SYDVKM.

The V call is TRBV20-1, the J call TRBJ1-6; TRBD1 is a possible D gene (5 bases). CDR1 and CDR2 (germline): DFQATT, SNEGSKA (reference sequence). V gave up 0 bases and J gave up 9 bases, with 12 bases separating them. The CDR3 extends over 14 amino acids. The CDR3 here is CSAREAQGSSPLHF. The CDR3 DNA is TGCAGTGCTAGAGAAGCGCAGGGCTCTTCACCCCTCCACTTT.

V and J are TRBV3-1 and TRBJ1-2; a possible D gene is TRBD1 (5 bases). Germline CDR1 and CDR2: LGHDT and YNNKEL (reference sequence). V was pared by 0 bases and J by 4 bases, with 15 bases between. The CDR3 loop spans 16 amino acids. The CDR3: CASSQEVGALRYGYTF. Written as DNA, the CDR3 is TGTGCCAGCAGCCAAGAGGTTGGGGCCCTTCGCTATGGCTACACCTTC.

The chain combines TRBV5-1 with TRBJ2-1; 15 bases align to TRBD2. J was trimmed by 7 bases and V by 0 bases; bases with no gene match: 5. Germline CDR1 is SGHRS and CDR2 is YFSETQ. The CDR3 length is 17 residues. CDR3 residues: CASSLGWTSGGENEQFF. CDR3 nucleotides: TGCGCCAGCAGCTTGGGCTGGACTAGCGGGGGGGAAAATGAGCAGTTCTTC.

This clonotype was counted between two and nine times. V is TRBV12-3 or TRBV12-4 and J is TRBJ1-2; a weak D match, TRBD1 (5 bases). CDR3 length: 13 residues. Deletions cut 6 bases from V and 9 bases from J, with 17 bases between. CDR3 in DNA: TGTGCCAGCAGACGGGGGAGGACTGAGAGCTACACCTTC. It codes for CASRRGRTESYTF.

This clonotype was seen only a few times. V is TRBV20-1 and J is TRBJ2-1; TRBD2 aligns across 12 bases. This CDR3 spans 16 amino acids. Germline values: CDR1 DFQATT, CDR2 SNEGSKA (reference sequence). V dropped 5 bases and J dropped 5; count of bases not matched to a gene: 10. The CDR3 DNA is TGCAGTGCTTTCAGACGACTAGCGGGAGCCCACAATGAGCAGTTCTTC. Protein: CSAFRRLAGAHNEQFF.

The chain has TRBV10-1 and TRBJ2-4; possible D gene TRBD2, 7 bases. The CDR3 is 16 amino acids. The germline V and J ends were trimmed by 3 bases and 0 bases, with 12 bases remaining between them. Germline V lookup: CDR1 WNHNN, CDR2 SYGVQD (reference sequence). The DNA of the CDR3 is TGCGCCAGCAGTGAAGGGGGGGGGATAGCCAAAAACATTCAGTACTTC. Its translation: CASSEGGGIAKNIQYF.

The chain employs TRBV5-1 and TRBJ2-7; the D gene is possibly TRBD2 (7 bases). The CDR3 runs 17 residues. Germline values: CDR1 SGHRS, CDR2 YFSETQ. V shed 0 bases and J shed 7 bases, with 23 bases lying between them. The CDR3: CASSLEGGSFGGREQYF. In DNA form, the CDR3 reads TGCGCCAGCAGCTTGGAAGGGGGGTCTTTCGGGGGGCGAGAGCAGTACTTC.

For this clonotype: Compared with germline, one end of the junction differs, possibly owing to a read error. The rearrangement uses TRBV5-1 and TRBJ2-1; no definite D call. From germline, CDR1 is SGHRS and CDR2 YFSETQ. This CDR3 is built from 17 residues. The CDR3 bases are TGCGCCTGCAGCGTCCTCCCGACCCCAAGCTCCTACAATGAGCAGTTCTTC. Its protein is CACSVLPTPSSYNEQFF.